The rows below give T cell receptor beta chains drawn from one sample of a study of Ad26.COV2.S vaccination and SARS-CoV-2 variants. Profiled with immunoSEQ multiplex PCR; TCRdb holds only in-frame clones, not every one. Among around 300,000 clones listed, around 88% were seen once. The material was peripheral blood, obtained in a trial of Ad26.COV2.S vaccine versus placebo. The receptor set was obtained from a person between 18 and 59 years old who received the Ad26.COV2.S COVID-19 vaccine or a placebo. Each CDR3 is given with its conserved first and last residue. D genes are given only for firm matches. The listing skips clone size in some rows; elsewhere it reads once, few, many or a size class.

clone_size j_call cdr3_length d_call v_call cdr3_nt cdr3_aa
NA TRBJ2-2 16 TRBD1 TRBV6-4 TGTGCCAGCAGTGACCCATGGACAGGGACGGGCGGGGAGCTGTTTTTT CASSDPWTGTGGELFF
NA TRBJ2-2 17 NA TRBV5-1 TGCGCCAGCAGCTTGGTTACCCCAGGGTTGAGCACCGGGGAGCTGTTTTTT CASSLVTPGLSTGELFF
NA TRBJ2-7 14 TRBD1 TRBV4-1 TGCGCCAGCAGCCCTAGACAGGGGGCTGACGAGCAGTACTTC CASSPRQGADEQYF
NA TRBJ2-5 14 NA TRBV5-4 TGTGCCAGCAGCTCAGCCCTTAGAGGGGAGACCCAGTACTTC CASSSALRGETQYF
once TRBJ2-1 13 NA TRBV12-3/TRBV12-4 TGTGCCAGCAGTTTGGGCCGAAACAATGAGCAGTTCTTC CASSLGRNNEQFF
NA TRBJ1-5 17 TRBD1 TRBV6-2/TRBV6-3 TGTGCCAGCAGTTATGGGGACAGGGTTTCATTTTATCAGCCCCAGCATTTT CASSYGDRVSFYQPQHF
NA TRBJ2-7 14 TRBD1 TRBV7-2 TGTGCCAGCAGCCCACAGGGGTCCCCCTACGAGCAGTACTTC CASSPQGSPYEQYF
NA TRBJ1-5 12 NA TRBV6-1 TGTGCCAGCAGTGAACCGGGTCTGCCCCAGCATTTT CASSEPGLPQHF
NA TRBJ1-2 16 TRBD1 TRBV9 TGTGCCAGCAGCACCGGGACAGGAAATCCCAACTATGGCTACACCTTC CASSTGTGNPNYGYTF
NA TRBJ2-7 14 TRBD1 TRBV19 TGTGCCAGTAGTCCCGGACAGGTTGGCTACGAGCAGTACTTC CASSPGQVGYEQYF
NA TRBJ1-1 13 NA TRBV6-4 TGTGCCAGCAGGGTAACACTGAACACTGAAGCTTTCTTT CASRVTLNTEAFF
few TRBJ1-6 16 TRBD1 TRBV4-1 TGCGCCAGCAGCCGAACCGGGACAGCACATGGTTCACCCCTCCACTTT CASSRTGTAHGSPLHF
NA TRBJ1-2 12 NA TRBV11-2 TGTGCCAGCAGCGGGCACAGAGGCGGCTACACCTTC CASSGHRGGYTF
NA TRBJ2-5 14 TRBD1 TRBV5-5 TGTGCCAGCAGCAAACCGACAGGGTTTGAGACCCAGTACTTC CASSKPTGFETQYF
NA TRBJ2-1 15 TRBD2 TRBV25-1 TGTGCCAGTTCCATTAGCGGGGGGCTCTACAATGAGCAGTTCTTC CASSISGGLYNEQFF
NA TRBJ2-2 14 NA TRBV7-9 TGTGCCAGCAGCCCCATCGGGGTCACCGGGGAGCTGTTTTTT CASSPIGVTGELFF
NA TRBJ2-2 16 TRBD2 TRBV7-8 TGTGCCAGCAGTCGACTAGCGGGAGGGAACACCGGGGAGCTGTTTTTT CASSRLAGGNTGELFF
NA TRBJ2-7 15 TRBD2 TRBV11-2 TGTGCCAGCAGCCCCGGACTAGCGGGTTCCTACGAGCAGTACTTC CASSPGLAGSYEQYF
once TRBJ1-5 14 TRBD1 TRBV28 TGTGCCAGCAGTTTTGAGGGGGCGGAACAGCCCCAGCATTTT CASSFEGAEQPQHF
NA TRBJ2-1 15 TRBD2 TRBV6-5 TGTGCCAGCAGGGCTTTGGCGGGAGGGTCCAATGAGCAGTTCTTC CASRALAGGSNEQFF
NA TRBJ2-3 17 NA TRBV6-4 TGTGCCAGCTGTCAGACAGGAGAAACTTCTAGCACAGATACGCAGTATTTT CASCQTGETSSTDTQYF
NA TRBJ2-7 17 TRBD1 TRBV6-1 TGTGCCAGCAGTGTATCAAAGGTCGGACAGGGTACCTACGAGCAGTACTTC CASSVSKVGQGTYEQYF
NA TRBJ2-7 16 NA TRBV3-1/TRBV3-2 TGTGCCAGCAGCCAACAGCGGCGGCTAGTCTTGAGCGAGCAGTACTTC CASSQQRRLVLSEQYF
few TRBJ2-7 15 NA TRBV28 TGTGCCAGCAGGCCACGGACACCCTCCGCAAGTGAGCAGTACTTC CASRPRTPSASEQYF
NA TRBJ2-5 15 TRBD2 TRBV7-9 TGTGCCAGCAGCCAGACTAGCGGGATCCAAGAGACCCAGTACTTC CASSQTSGIQETQYF
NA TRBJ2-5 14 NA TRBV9 TGTGCCAGCAGCGAGGGGGGGAACCAAGAGACCCAGTACTTC CASSEGGNQETQYF
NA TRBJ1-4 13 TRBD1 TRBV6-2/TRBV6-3 TGTGCCAGCACCCCGGGACAGGGGGGAAAACTGTTTTTT CASTPGQGGKLFF
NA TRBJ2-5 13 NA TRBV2 TGTGCCAGAGAACAGGGATTGGGAGAGACCCAGTACTTC CAREQGLGETQYF
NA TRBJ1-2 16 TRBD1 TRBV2 TGTGCCAGCACCGCCGTTTACCGACAGGGGTCGTCTGGCTACACCTTC CASTAVYRQGSSGYTF
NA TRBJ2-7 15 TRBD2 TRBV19 TGTGCCAGTAGTATTCTAGCGGGAAGCTCCTACGAGCAGTACTTC CASSILAGSSYEQYF
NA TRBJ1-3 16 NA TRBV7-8 TGTGCCAGCAGTTCGGAGGGACACTTCTCTGGAAACACCATATATTTT CASSSEGHFSGNTIYF
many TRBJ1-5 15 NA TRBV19 TGTGCCAGTAGTACCTTCAGGGCCGCTAATCAGCCCCAGCATTTT CASSTFRAANQPQHF
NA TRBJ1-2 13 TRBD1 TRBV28 TGTGCCAGCAGTGCACAGGGGTCGGAAGGCTACACCTTC CASSAQGSEGYTF
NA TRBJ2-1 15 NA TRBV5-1 TGCGCCAGCAGCTATGTGGGGGGGCGGTACAATGAGCAGTTCTTC CASSYVGGRYNEQFF
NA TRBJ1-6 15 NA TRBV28 TGTGCCAGCAGTACCTACAGGGAAAATAATTCACCCCTCCACTTT CASSTYRENNSPLHF
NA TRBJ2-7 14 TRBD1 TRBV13 TGTGCCAGTAATATCCGGGACAGGGATTACGAGCAGTACTTC CASNIRDRDYEQYF
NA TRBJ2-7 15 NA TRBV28 TGTGCCAGCAGTTTTTCCATGGGGGATTTCAACGAGCAGTACTTC CASSFSMGDFNEQYF
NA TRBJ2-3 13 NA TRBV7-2 TGTGCCAGCAGCCCCTTAAGTGGGGATACGCAGTATTTT CASSPLSGDTQYF
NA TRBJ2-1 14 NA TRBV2 TGTGCCAATCGCCGGGACACGCTCTACAATGAGCAGTTCTTC CANRRDTLYNEQFF
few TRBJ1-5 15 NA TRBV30 TGTGCCTGGAGTTACTCAGGGGCCTTCAATCAGCCCCAGCATTTT CAWSYSGAFNQPQHF
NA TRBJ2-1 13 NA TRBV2 TGTGCCAGCAGTGACGAGAGCTACAATGAGCAGTTCTTC CASSDESYNEQFF
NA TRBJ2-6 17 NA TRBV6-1 TGTGCCAGCAGTGAAGCGTGGTTTGGTCAAAGGTCCAACGTCCTGACTTTC CASSEAWFGQRSNVLTF
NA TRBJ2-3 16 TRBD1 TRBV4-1 TGCGCCAGCAGCTCCCTCCGACAGGGGGGAACAGATACGCAGTATTTT CASSSLRQGGTDTQYF
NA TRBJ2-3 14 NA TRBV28 TGTGCCAGCAGTTTCGAAATCCGAGGAGATACGCAGTATTTT CASSFEIRGDTQYF
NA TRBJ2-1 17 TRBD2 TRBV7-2 TGTGCCAGCAGCTTAGCTGGCGGACTAGCGGGGAAGAATGAGCAGTTCTTC CASSLAGGLAGKNEQFF
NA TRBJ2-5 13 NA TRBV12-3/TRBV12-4 TGTGCCAGCAGTGCGGGACGGCAAGAGACCCAGTACTTC CASSAGRQETQYF
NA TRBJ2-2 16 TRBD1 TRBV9 TGTGCCAGCACCTACTCGGACAGGGCGAACACCGGGGAGCTGTTTTTT CASTYSDRANTGELFF
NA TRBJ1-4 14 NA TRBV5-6 TGTGCCAGCAGCTTGGGACAGCCTAATGAAAAACTGTTTTTT CASSLGQPNEKLFF
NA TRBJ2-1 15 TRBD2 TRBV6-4 TGTGCCAGCAGTGAGTCTAGCGGGAGTTTTAATGAGCAGTTCTTC CASSESSGSFNEQFF
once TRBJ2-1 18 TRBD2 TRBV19 TGTGCCAGTAGTATACAGGCTAGCGGGGGGACTACCTACAATGAGCAGTTCTTC CASSIQASGGTTYNEQFF
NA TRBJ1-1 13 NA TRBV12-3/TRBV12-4 TGTGCCAGCCAGAGATTAGGTCACACTGAAGCTTTCTTT CASQRLGHTEAFF
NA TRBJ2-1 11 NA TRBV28 TGTGCCAGCAGTACATACAATGAGCAGTTCTTC CASSTYNEQFF
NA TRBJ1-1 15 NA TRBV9 TGTGCCAGCAGCCCGGGGGGGGCGCGGAACACTGAAGCTTTCTTT CASSPGGARNTEAFF
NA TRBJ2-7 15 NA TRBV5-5 TGTGCCAGCAGCTTGGAGGCGGCGACTCGGCACGAGCAGTACTTC CASSLEAATRHEQYF
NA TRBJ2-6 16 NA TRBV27 TGTGCCAGCACGGGCCGGGGTCTCTCTGGGGCCAACGTCCTGACTTTC CASTGRGLSGANVLTF
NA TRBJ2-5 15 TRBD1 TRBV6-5 TGTGCCAGCAGTTACACCGGACAGGGGGGCGAGACCCAGTACTTC CASSYTGQGGETQYF
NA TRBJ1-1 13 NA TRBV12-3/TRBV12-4 TGTGCCAGCACCATGGCGGGGAACACTGAAGCTTTCTTT CASTMAGNTEAFF
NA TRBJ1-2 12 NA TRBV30 TGTGCCTCGAAGGGGCTCTTTCATGGCTACACCTTC CASKGLFHGYTF
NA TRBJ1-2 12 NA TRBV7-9 TGTGCCAGCAGCTCCGGGGCCTATGGCTACACCTTC CASSSGAYGYTF